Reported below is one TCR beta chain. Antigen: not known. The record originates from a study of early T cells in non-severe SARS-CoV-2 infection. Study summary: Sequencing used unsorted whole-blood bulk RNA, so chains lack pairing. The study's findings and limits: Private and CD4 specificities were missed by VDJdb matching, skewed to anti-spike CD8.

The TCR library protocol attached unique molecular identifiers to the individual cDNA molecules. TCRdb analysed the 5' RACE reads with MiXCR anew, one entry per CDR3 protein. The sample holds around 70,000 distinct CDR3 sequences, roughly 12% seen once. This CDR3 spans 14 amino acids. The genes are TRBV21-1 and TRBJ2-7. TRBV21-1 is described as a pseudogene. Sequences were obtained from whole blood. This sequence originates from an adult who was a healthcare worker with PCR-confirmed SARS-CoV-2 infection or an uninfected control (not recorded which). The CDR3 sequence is CASSKALGLYEQYF. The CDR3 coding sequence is TGTGCCAGCAGCAAAGCGCTCGGGCTTTACGAGCAGTACTTC.